The clone carrying this TCR beta chain was seen only a few times. Its cognate antigen is unknown. The record originates from a study of shared clonotypes between healthy human individuals. General study points: Clonotypes not shared had lower generation probabilities than those common to all four donors. Rarefaction revealed incomplete sorted-subset sequencing despite large depth.

Generated by immunoSEQ multiplex PCR, the TCRdb table keeps only in-frame clones and is missing some. Among about 2 million clones listed, about 94% were seen once. Naive CD8 cells were CD45RO-negative, positively selected for CCR7, excluding terminally differentiated effector memory CD45RA+ cells. This TCR came from a man between 18 and 35 years old in good health. Sequenced sample: naive CD8+ T cells sorted from blood.

The CDR3 reads CASSVPTGDNEQYF. Here the CDR3 DNA reads TGCGCCAGCAGCGTTCCGACAGGGGACAACGAGCAGTACTTC. The rearrangement links TRBV4-1 to TRBJ2-7, with 8 bases aligning to TRBD1. This CDR3 is built from 14 residues. Germline CDR1 is MGHRA and CDR2 is YSYEKL. The V segment lost 5 bases and the J segment 5 bases; nucleotides outside the gene matches: 8.